A selection of T cell receptor beta chains follows, all from one sample in a study of regulatory T cells in long-lasting Graves disease. MiXCR, run by TCRdb on the multiplex PCR reads, gives a single entry per CDR3 protein. The sample shows 620,000 or so distinct CDR3 sequences, 15% to 20% of them seen only once. These records were also assigned to another study, of T cells in Graves' hyperthyroidism and ophthalmopathy.

The sample consisted of peripheral blood mononuclear cells (PBMCs), taken at new diagnosis, from a patient treated with antithyroid drugs. These receptors came from a woman aged 30 to 39 with Graves disease. The CDR3 runs from the conserved cysteine through the conserved F or W. D genes are given only for firm matches. Size values are once, few and many counts, or a class for expanded clones, and some rows have none.

j_call clone_size d_call v_call cdr3_nt cdr3_aa
TRBJ1-1 many NA TRBV25-1 TGTGCCAGCAGTGAAGGGATTGAAGCTTTCTTT CASSEGIEAFF
TRBJ1-4 NA NA TRBV6-1 TGTGCCATCAGTGAGACTCCCCGGGGGGGTGAAAAACTGTTTTTT CAISETPRGGEKLFF
TRBJ1-1 many NA TRBV28 TGTGCCAGCTGGGCGGGGTCGGCTGAAGCTTTCTTT CASWAGSAEAFF
TRBJ1-4 many NA TRBV2 TGTGCCAGCAGGGCCCCGAATGAAAAACTGTTTTTT CASRAPNEKLFF
TRBJ2-7 few NA TRBV27 TGTGCCAGCAGTTCCGGCCGGGGCGTAAACTACGAGCAGTACTTC CASSSGRGVNYEQYF
TRBJ1-1 many TRBD1 TRBV28 TGTGCCAGCAGTGGTAGTCGACAGGGTGCCACTGAAGCTTTCTTT CASSGSRQGATEAFF
TRBJ1-1 NA TRBD1 TRBV7-9 TGTGCCAGCAGCCCGGGAGGGACAGGGCGGAACACTGAAGCTTTCTTT CASSPGGTGRNTEAFF
TRBJ2-7 NA NA TRBV2 TGTGCCAGCACGAGAGGGGAAAGGTCGATCACCTACGAGCAGTACTTC CASTRGERSITYEQYF
TRBJ1-5 many TRBD1 TRBV15 TGTGCCACCAGGGGAGACTGGGGGACAGGGGAACTAAGGCAGCCCCAGCATTTT CATRGDWGTGELRQPQHF
TRBJ2-1 NA NA TRBV20-1 TGCAGTGCTAGCCCCCGCAATGAGCAGTTCTTC CSASPRNEQFF
TRBJ1-2 many NA TRBV6-1 TGTGCCAGCCCCCGGGACGGCCTGAACTATGGCTACACCTTC CASPRDGLNYGYTF
TRBJ2-1 NA NA TRBV24-1 TGTGCCACCAGTGATCAATACAATGAGCAGTTCTTC CATSDQYNEQFF
TRBJ1-2 NA TRBD1 TRBV9 TGTGCCAGCAGGGATGAAAGGGGGCGCGGATATGGCTACACCTTC CASRDERGRGYGYTF